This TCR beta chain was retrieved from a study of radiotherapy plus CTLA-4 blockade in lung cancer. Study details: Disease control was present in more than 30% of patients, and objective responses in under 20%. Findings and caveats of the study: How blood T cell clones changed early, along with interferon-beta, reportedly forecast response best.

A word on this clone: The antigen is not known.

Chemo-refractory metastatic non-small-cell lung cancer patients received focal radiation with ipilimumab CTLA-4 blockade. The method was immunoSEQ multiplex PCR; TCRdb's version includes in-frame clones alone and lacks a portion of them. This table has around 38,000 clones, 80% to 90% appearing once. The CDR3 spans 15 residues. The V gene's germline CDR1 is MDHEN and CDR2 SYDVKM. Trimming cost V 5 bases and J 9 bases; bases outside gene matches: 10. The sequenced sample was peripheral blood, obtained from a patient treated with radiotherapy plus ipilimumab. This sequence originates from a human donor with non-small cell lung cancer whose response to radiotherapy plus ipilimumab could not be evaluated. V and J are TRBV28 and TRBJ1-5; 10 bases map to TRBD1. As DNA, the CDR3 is TGTGCCAGCAGTACCGGGACAGGGGAAGTACGGCCCCAGCATTTT. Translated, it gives CASSTGTGEVRPQHF. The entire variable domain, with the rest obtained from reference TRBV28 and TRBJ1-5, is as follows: DVKVTQSSRYLVKRTGEKVFLECVQDMDHENMFWYRQDPGLGLRLIYFSYDVKMKEKGDIPEGYSVSREKKERFSLILESASTNQTSMYLCASSTGTGEVRPQHFGDGTRLSIL.